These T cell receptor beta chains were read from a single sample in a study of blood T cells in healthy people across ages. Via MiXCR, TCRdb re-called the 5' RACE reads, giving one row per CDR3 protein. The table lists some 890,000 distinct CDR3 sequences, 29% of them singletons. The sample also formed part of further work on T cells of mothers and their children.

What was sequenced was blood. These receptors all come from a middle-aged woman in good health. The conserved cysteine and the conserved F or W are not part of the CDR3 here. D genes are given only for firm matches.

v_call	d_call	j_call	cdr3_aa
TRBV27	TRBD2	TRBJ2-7	ASSLRAGVRDEQY
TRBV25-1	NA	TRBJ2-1	ASNPGVMGEQF
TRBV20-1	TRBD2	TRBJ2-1	SARDERGGSYNEQF
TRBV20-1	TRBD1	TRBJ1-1	SATDRVNTEAF
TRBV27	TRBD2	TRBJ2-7	ASSAGLAGAYEQY
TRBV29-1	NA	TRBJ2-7	SAGLSPYEQY
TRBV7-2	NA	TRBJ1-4	ASSHGAGRFNEKRF
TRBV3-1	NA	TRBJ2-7	ASSQGSMGSSYEQY
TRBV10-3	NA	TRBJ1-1	AISESRDTEAF
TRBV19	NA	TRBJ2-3	ACAMEGGSTDTQY